Listed here are 28 T cell receptor beta chains from one sample, sequenced in a study of beta chain features in type 1 diabetes. Study-level findings and limits: In all four CD4+ subsets, TCRB CDR3 length was significantly, moderately reduced in type 1 diabetes.

The antigens of these receptors remain unknown. Expressed TCRB transcripts were sequenced, since all the RNA that had been isolated was reverse transcribed. Produced via immunoSEQ multiplex PCR; TCRdb's table is partial and in-frame only. Altogether 150,000 to 200,000 clones are present, 63% being singletons, with the ten largest covering approximately 0.09%. Material: naive CD4+ T cells from blood. The receptor source for this set is a man aged 25-45 years with type 1 diabetes.

The chain employs TRBV2 and TRBJ1-1, with D hard to call. Germline CDR1 is SNHLY and CDR2 is FYNNEI. The CDR3 is 11 residues long. V was trimmed by 7 bases and J by 2 bases, leaving 5 bases between them. In nucleotides, the CDR3 is TGTGCCAGCACCGGTAACACTGAAGCTTTCTTT. As protein: CASTGNTEAFF.

The chain employs TRBV25-1 and TRBJ2-5, with TRBD2 matching over 8 bases. CDR3 length: 16 amino acids. Germline CDR1 and CDR2: MGHDK and SYGVNS. V was clipped by 4 bases and J by 1 base; unmatched bases: 8. Here the CDR3 reads CASSGPLAVPQETQYF. CDR3 sequence (DNA): TGTGCCAGCAGTGGACCACTAGCGGTGCCCCAAGAGACCCAGTACTTC.

This chain joins TRBV10-3 and TRBJ2-7; 9 bases are shared with TRBD1. Per germline, CDR1 ENHRY and CDR2 SYGVKD. With 10 bases clipped from V and 5 bases from J, the junction kept 9 bases outside the gene matches. The CDR3 extends over 13 amino acids. CDR3 nucleotides: TGTGCCACCAATACGGGACAGGGACACGAGCAGTACTTC. It specifies CATNTGQGHEQYF.

The chain recombines TRBV5-4 with TRBJ2-1; tentative D call: TRBD1 (5 bases). The germline V gene has CDR1 SGHNT and CDR2 YYREEE (reference sequence). This CDR3 is 13 amino acids long. V was shortened by 3 bases and J by 2 bases, with 6 bases between the two germline ends. CDR3 sequence: CASSSTAYNEQFF. The CDR3 DNA reads TGTGCCAGCAGCTCGACAGCCTACAATGAGCAGTTCTTC.

The J gene is TRBJ2-5, the V gene TRBV7-9; TRBD2 matches 11 bases. J lost 10 bases, V lost 5 bases, and 15 bases had no gene match. Germline V gene data show CDR1 as SEHNR and CDR2 as FQNEAQ (reference sequence). The CDR3 loop spans 16 amino acids. As DNA, the CDR3 is TGTGCCAGCAGCCCCCTTTTAGCGGGGGGGTTCATCGGCCAGTACTTC. Amino acids: CASSPLLAGGFIGQYF.

The sample holds a few counts of this clone. The V gene is TRBV5-1, the J gene TRBJ2-7, with 8 positions matching TRBD1. The V gene end was trimmed by 4 bases and the J gene end by 1 base; junction bases not matched to a gene: 7. Germline CDR1 is SGHRS and CDR2 is YFSETQ. The CDR3 totals 15 residues. As DNA, the CDR3 is TGCGCCAGCAGCATACGACAGGGGATTTCCTACGAGCAGTACTTC. This gives the protein CASSIRQGISYEQYF.

The rearrangement links TRBV14 to TRBJ2-6; TRBD1 might be the D (6 bases). This CDR3 is 18 amino acids long. CDR1 and CDR2 (germline): SGHDN, FVKESK. The V gene lost 1 base and the J gene lost 0 bases, with 13 bases spanning the gap. DNA of the CDR3: TGTGCCAGCAGCCAAGTGGCAGGGGCGAGCTCTGGGGCCAACGTCCTGACTTTC. Translation: CASSQVAGASSGANVLTF.

The gene calls are TRBV5-4 and TRBJ2-3; 7 bases align to TRBD2. Trimming removed 0 bases from V and 2 bases from J; junction bases left unmatched: 3. The CDR3 has 15 amino acids. Germline V CDR1 and CDR2: SGHNT, YYREEE (reference sequence). CDR3 in DNA: TGTGCCAGCAGCTTGGCCGGACTAGACACAGATACGCAGTATTTT. This translates into CASSLAGLDTDTQYF.

This chain joins TRBV9 and TRBJ1-1; D is possibly TRBD1 (5 bases). Trimming cost V 0 bases and J 7 bases, with 19 bases left between them. Per germline, CDR1 SGDLS and CDR2 YYNGEE. The CDR3 runs to 16 residues. The CDR3 is CASSVVGTSRGVEAFF. CDR3 bases: TGTGCCAGCAGCGTAGTAGGGACGTCCCGAGGGGTTGAAGCTTTCTTT.

The gene calls are TRBV7-9 and TRBJ1-4, with D unclear. Trimming stripped 7 bases from V and 8 bases from J, with 11 bases between. CDR3 length: 12 amino acids. The germline gives CDR1 SEHNR, CDR2 FQNEAQ (reference sequence). The CDR3 here is CASINEGEKLFF. The CDR3 DNA reads TGTGCCAGCATCAATGAGGGAGAAAAACTGTTTTTT.

The genes are TRBV2 and TRBJ2-1, with a possible D match to TRBD2 (7 bases). Between the trimmed V and J ends, which lost 6 bases and 2 bases, there was a span of 8 bases. The CDR3 is 13 amino acids. Looked up from germline, CDR1 is SNHLY and CDR2 is FYNNEI. The CDR3 region has the DNA TGTGCCAGCAGGGGGGGGCCCTACAATGAGCAGTTCTTC. Residues: CASRGGPYNEQFF. Based on the CDR3 plus reference TRBV2 and TRBJ2-1, the full variable domain is EPEVTQTPSHQVTQMGQEVILRCVPISNHLYFYWYRQILGQKVEFLVSFYNNEISEKSEIFDDQFSVERPDGSNFTLKIRSTKLEDSAMYFCASRGGPYNEQFFGPGTRLTVL.

The rearrangement uses TRBV18 and TRBJ2-7; 8 bases are shared with TRBD1. CDR1 is KGHSH and CDR2 is LQKENI in the germline V gene. This CDR3 comprises 14 residues. Trimming removed 4 bases from V and 2 bases from J; junction bases left unmatched: 4. The CDR3 nucleotides are TGTGCCAGCTCACAGGGACAGGAAACCTACGAGCAGTACTTC. Residues: CASSQGQETYEQYF.

This clone has a handful of counts. V usage is TRBV9 and J usage is TRBJ2-1, with 10 bases aligning to TRBD1. Germline values: CDR1 SGDLS, CDR2 YYNGEE. With V trimmed by 3 bases and J by 8 bases, 5 bases remained unmatched. The CDR3 runs 14 residues. CDR3 nucleotides: TGTGCCAGCAGCGAGGACAGGGGGTTAGATGAGCAGTTCTTC. Its translation is CASSEDRGLDEQFF.

In its sample, this clone was seen a few times. The V and J genes are TRBV14 and TRBJ2-1; 8 positions agree with TRBD1. J gave up 9 bases and V 7 bases, and 8 bases lay outside the gene matches. The CDR3 has 13 amino acids. The germline V gene has CDR1 SGHDN and CDR2 FVKESK. The CDR3 loop reads CASTLTGGTEQFF. The CDR3 DNA reads TGTGCCAGCACCCTAACAGGGGGAACTGAGCAGTTCTTC.

The V and J genes are TRBV14 and TRBJ2-1; D is ambiguous. The CDR3 sequence is 16 residues long. Germline loops: CDR1 SGHDN, CDR2 FVKESK. The germline V and J ends were trimmed by 4 bases and 0 bases, with 13 bases remaining between them. This CDR3 is CASSLIRISSYNEQFF. The CDR3, as DNA: TGTGCCAGCAGCCTAATCAGGATTAGCTCCTACAATGAGCAGTTCTTC.

A few counts support this clone. J is TRBJ2-7 and V is TRBV29-1; unclear D gene. V lost 0 bases and J 2 bases, leaving 5 bases between the germline ends. This CDR3 is 12 amino acids long. Germline lookup yields CDR1 SQVTM and CDR2 ANQGSEA. The CDR3 DNA reads as TGCAGCGTTGAAGAGTTCCCCTACGAGCAGTACTTC. It is translated as CSVEEFPYEQYF.

The chain is built from TRBV18 and TRBJ2-5; D is uncertain. This CDR3 has 14 residues. V was clipped by 3 bases and J by 5 bases, with 13 bases between them. Germline V gene data show CDR1 as KGHSH and CDR2 as LQKENI. Here the CDR3 reads CASSPSALGETQYF. As DNA, the CDR3 is TGTGCCAGCTCACCGTCGGCTTTAGGGGAGACCCAGTACTTC.

Of note for this clone: One junction end does not reproduce the germline sequence, and a read error may be involved. The V call is TRBV29-1, the J call TRBJ1-1; 11 bases agree with TRBD1. The CDR3 has 15 amino acids. The V gene's germline CDR1 is SQVTM and CDR2 ANQGSEA. The CDR3 DNA reads TGCAGCGTCGAAGTTCTAGGACAGGGGGCCTCTGAAGCTTTCTTT. Protein product: CSVEVLGQGASEAFF. The complete variable domain, with remaining parts taken from reference TRBV29-1 and TRBJ1-1, reads SAVISQKPSRDICQRGTSLTIQCQVDSQVTMMFWYRQQPGQSLTLIATANQGSEATYESGFVIDKFPISRPNLTFSTLTVSNMSPEDSSIYLCSVEVLGQGASEAFFGQGTRLTVV.

The chain uses TRBV9 and TRBJ2-1, with D possibly being TRBD1 or TRBD2 (5 bases each). The CDR3 consists of 14 residues. V lost 4 bases, J lost 5 bases, and 13 bases lay in between. Germline CDR1 is SGDLS and CDR2 is YYNGEE. The CDR3 region has the DNA TGTGCCAGCAGCACACGTTGGGGGAACAATGAGCAGTTCTTC. Encoded protein: CASSTRWGNNEQFF.

This clone was detected only once. The rearrangement uses TRBV30 and TRBJ1-4; unclear D gene. V lost 2 bases and J 3 bases, leaving 13 bases between the germline ends. Germline V lookup: CDR1 GTSNPN, CDR2 SVGIG (reference sequence). The CDR3 consists of 15 residues. The CDR3 region has the DNA TGTGCCTGGAGTAACCCCAGGTTACCTAATGAAAAACTGTTTTTT. Its protein product is CAWSNPRLPNEKLFF.

The chain employs TRBV6-5 and TRBJ1-2, with TRBD1 matching 8 bases. Germline trimming cut 6 bases from V and 1 base from J; bases unmatched to any gene: 4. The germline gives CDR1 MNHEY, CDR2 SVGAGI. The CDR3 sequence is 14 residues long. For the CDR3, the DNA is TGTGCCAGCAGCGAGACAGGGGATAACTATGGCTACACCTTC. This gives the protein CASSETGDNYGYTF.

This rearrangement joins TRBV7-6 to TRBJ2-7; D is uncertain. V dropped 5 bases and J dropped 4 bases, with 18 bases sitting between them. CDR3 length: 15 amino acids. Germline V lookup: CDR1 SGHVS, CDR2 FNYEAQ. The CDR3 loop reads CASSRGVTSRYEQYF. DNA for the CDR3: TGTGCCAGCAGCCGCGGCGTGACTTCTCGGTACGAGCAGTACTTC.

There are a few counts of this clone. The chain joins TRBV7-9 to TRBJ2-7; D call uncertain. This CDR3 spans 13 amino acids. The V and J ends lost 2 bases and 3 bases respectively, with 8 bases between them. CDR1 and CDR2 from the germline V gene are SEHNR and FQNEAQ (reference sequence). The CDR3 nucleotides are TGTGCCAGCAGCTTACACACAAACTACGAGCAGTACTTC. This codes for CASSLHTNYEQYF.

V usage is TRBV28 and J usage is TRBJ1-2, with D unclear. CDR3 length: 11 residues. Per germline, CDR1 MDHEN and CDR2 SYDVKM. The V and J ends lost 11 bases and 8 bases respectively, with 15 bases between them. CDR3 in amino acids: CAVENLQGYTF. In DNA, the CDR3 is TGTGCCGTCGAGAATTTGCAAGGCTACACCTTC.

The genes are TRBV9 and TRBJ2-5; 9 bases agree with TRBD1. CDR3 length: 14 residues. Germline CDR1 is SGDLS and CDR2 is YYNGEE. The ends lost 9 bases at V and 1 base at J; junction bases unmatched: 7. The DNA of the CDR3 is TGTGCCACAACCGGGACAGGGCTCCAAGAGACCCAGTACTTC. It codes for CATTGTGLQETQYF.

This chain joins TRBV30 and TRBJ1-1, with unresolved D. Germline lookup yields CDR1 GTSNPN and CDR2 SVGIG (reference sequence). The ends were cut back, 2 bases at V and 1 base at J, with 8 bases in the middle. The CDR3 length is 13 residues. Here the CDR3 reads CAWSRAENTEAFF. CDR3 bases: TGTGCCTGGAGTCGGGCAGAGAACACTGAAGCTTTCTTT.

This clone was seen more than once but under ten times. The chain recombines TRBV30 with TRBJ1-3; TRBD1 is a possible D gene (5 bases). Trimming took off 3 bases at V and 3 bases at J, with 12 bases between the two ends. This CDR3 is built from 14 residues. The V gene's germline CDR1 is GTSNPN and CDR2 SVGIG (reference sequence). Written as DNA, the CDR3 is TGTGCCTGGAGCGCGGGGCCGGTTGGAAACACCATATATTTT. It is translated as CAWSAGPVGNTIYF.

This chain uses TRBV25-1 with TRBJ1-2; D may be TRBD1 (6 bases). The CDR3 has 14 residues. CDR1 and CDR2 (germline): MGHDK, SYGVNS. The V gene lost 5 bases and the J gene lost 0 bases, with 10 bases spanning the gap. For the CDR3, the DNA is TGTGCCAGCAGTAGGGGACACGCTAACTATGGCTACACCTTC. Amino acids: CASSRGHANYGYTF.